This TCR beta chain came from a study of T cells after somatic rescue of genetic block. With 5 bases clipped from V and 7 bases from J, the junction kept 7 bases outside the gene matches. The CDR3 covers 13 residues. Germline-derived CDR1 and CDR2 are LGHNT and FRNRAP. Clones were read by immunoSEQ multiplex PCR, and TCRdb kept only the in-frame ones, dropping some. Of about 88,000 clones listed, 85% to 90% were seen once; the top ten hold around 1.6%. Sequenced sample: peripheral blood mononuclear cells (PBMCs). The chain combines TRBV12-5 with TRBJ2-7; 8 positions match TRBD1. The sequence derives from a young woman. Here the CDR3 reads CASGPTGGKEQYF. The CDR3, as DNA: TGTGCTAGTGGTCCAACAGGGGGAAAAGAGCAGTACTTC.